Sequencing of this TCR beta chain was carried out in a study of T cell repertoires in cytomegalovirus infection. Across the whole study: CMV infection plus the matching HLA type was flagged by public TCR beta signatures. Study findings and constraints: There were carriers of CMV plus the relevant HLA, and cumulative public TCR beta family frequency identified them. Dominating the ex vivo response were HLA-C-restricted CMV-specific TCR beta clonotypes.

The CDR3 loop spans 12 amino acids. Per the germline V gene, CDR1 is SQVTM and CDR2 is ANQGSEA. V trimming: 5 bases; J trimming: 7 bases; junction bases outside the gene matches: 5. TCRdb redid the calling of the reads with MiXCR, one entry per CDR3 protein. The sample includes hundreds of thousands of distinct CDR3 sequences, 20% to 30% of them seen just once. Remarks on this clonotype: Its antigen is not known.

The receptor comes from a human donor in good health (CMV status not recorded). Some clones in this sample may be carry-over from other donors' samples. This rearrangement joins TRBV29-1 to TRBJ1-2; 9 nucleotides align to TRBD1. The sequencing input was CD8+ T cells from PBMCs. This chain's CDR3 is CSVKDRGIGYTF. CDR3 nucleotide sequence: TGCAGCGTTAAGGACAGGGGAATTGGCTACACCTTC.